The sequence of this T cell receptor (beta chain) was determined in a study of T cells in Graves' hyperthyroidism and ophthalmopathy. This clonotype appeared a few times. Its antigen is not known. CDR3 length equals 14 residues. The germline V gene encodes CDR1 SEHNR and CDR2 FQNEAQ (reference sequence). V shed 6 bases and J shed 4 bases, with 15 bases lying between them. Overall study results and limits: Separation of ophthalmopathy from stable hyperthyroidism was achieved by a 13 V-J model.

It was RNA transcripts that yielded the amplified TCR beta CDR3 regions. First-round RT-PCR of the TCR CDR3 relied on the HTBI primer set. In TCRdb, the multiplex PCR reads were re-called with MiXCR into one record per CDR3 protein. The sample holds over 450,000 distinct CDR3 sequences, 14% seen once. The sequenced material came from blood. This clonotype originated in a woman between 18 and 29 years old with Graves' hyperthyroidism. The chain links TRBV7-9 to TRBJ1-1, with unresolved D. CDR3 protein: CASRSLWASTEAFF. Written as DNA, the CDR3 is TGTGCCAGCAGGTCACTTTGGGCTTCCACTGAAGCTTTCTTT.